This is a list of T cell receptor beta chains from one sample in a study of shared clonotypes between healthy human individuals. The table came from immunoSEQ multiplex PCR; TCRdb's copy has only in-frame clones and leaves some out. The profile shows about 2.3 million clones, approximately 93% of them singletons. Specimen: naive CD4+ T cells from PBMCs. These receptors all come from a man aged 18 to 29 in good health. Some clones in this sample may be carry-over from other donors' samples. The CDR3 runs from the conserved cysteine through the conserved F or W. The D gene is left open where the match is weak.

cdr3_aa: CASSPTRSVREQYF
v_call: TRBV18
d_call: NA
j_call: TRBJ2-7

cdr3_aa: CAWSVRLAKNIQYF
v_call: TRBV30
d_call: NA
j_call: TRBJ2-4

cdr3_aa: CASSSGASWNEQFF
v_call: TRBV28
d_call: NA
j_call: TRBJ2-1

cdr3_aa: CASSRGEVSGGYTF
v_call: TRBV4-2
d_call: NA
j_call: TRBJ1-2

cdr3_aa: CAWSSRGYTEAFF
v_call: TRBV30
d_call: NA
j_call: TRBJ1-1

cdr3_aa: CASRTAGAGAFF
v_call: TRBV28
d_call: NA
j_call: TRBJ1-1

cdr3_aa: CASSSPATGLLAEAQYF
v_call: TRBV5-1
d_call: TRBD2
j_call: TRBJ2-5

cdr3_aa: CASSLSSSGANVLTF
v_call: TRBV11-2
d_call: NA
j_call: TRBJ2-6

cdr3_aa: CASSVPPSSYYGYTF
v_call: TRBV5-4
d_call: NA
j_call: TRBJ1-2

cdr3_aa: CASSVAGQGAKLFF
v_call: TRBV9
d_call: TRBD1
j_call: TRBJ1-4

cdr3_aa: CASSLRDNYGYTF
v_call: TRBV4-1
d_call: NA
j_call: TRBJ1-2

cdr3_aa: CATMMGPNYNEQFF
v_call: TRBV28
d_call: NA
j_call: TRBJ2-1

cdr3_aa: CASRRNAGDRLEQYF
v_call: TRBV27
d_call: TRBD2
j_call: TRBJ2-7

cdr3_aa: CASSQQGGYRPQHF
v_call: TRBV4-1
d_call: TRBD1
j_call: TRBJ1-5

cdr3_aa: CASSSHPGGTGELFF
v_call: TRBV11-2
d_call: TRBD1
j_call: TRBJ2-2

cdr3_aa: CASSGTMRAYNEQFF
v_call: TRBV9
d_call: NA
j_call: TRBJ2-1

cdr3_aa: CSVAGRLNTEAFF
v_call: TRBV29-1
d_call: NA
j_call: TRBJ1-1

cdr3_aa: CASSIQGGQPQHF
v_call: TRBV19
d_call: TRBD1
j_call: TRBJ1-5

cdr3_aa: CASSLSDRDYEQYF
v_call: TRBV5-5
d_call: NA
j_call: TRBJ2-7

cdr3_aa: CASSGPLAGGNNEQFF
v_call: TRBV5-1
d_call: TRBD2
j_call: TRBJ2-1

cdr3_aa: CASSLRQGADSNQPQHF
v_call: TRBV4-1
d_call: TRBD1
j_call: TRBJ1-5

cdr3_aa: CASSLKGRVHDEKLFF
v_call: TRBV11-2
d_call: NA
j_call: TRBJ1-4

cdr3_aa: CASSLIGMSGDNEQFF
v_call: TRBV4-3
d_call: NA
j_call: TRBJ2-1

cdr3_aa: CASSSPMEGGLANEKLFF
v_call: TRBV11-2
d_call: NA
j_call: TRBJ1-4

cdr3_aa: CASTQTGGGGTDTQYF
v_call: TRBV12-1
d_call: NA
j_call: TRBJ2-3

cdr3_aa: CAGVRDSEAFF
v_call: TRBV6-5
d_call: NA
j_call: TRBJ1-1

cdr3_aa: CASSFWDKQYF
v_call: TRBV28
d_call: NA
j_call: TRBJ2-7

cdr3_aa: CAWIPPGTGGYF
v_call: TRBV30
d_call: TRBD1
j_call: TRBJ2-7

cdr3_aa: CASSARDRGQPQHF
v_call: TRBV2
d_call: TRBD1
j_call: TRBJ1-5

cdr3_aa: CATHGQVYAEAFF
v_call: TRBV6-5
d_call: TRBD1
j_call: TRBJ1-1

cdr3_aa: CSVEGEREQLETQYF
v_call: TRBV29-1
d_call: TRBD2
j_call: TRBJ2-5

cdr3_aa: CASSGAGGNEQFF
v_call: TRBV5-1
d_call: NA
j_call: TRBJ2-1

cdr3_aa: CASSQALIRVATGELFF
v_call: TRBV4-2
d_call: NA
j_call: TRBJ2-2

cdr3_aa: CASSLTEGRAGYTF
v_call: TRBV7-3
d_call: NA
j_call: TRBJ1-2

cdr3_aa: CAWSKGPNTEAFF
v_call: TRBV30
d_call: NA
j_call: TRBJ1-1

cdr3_aa: CASTPGTHYNEQFF
v_call: TRBV6-1
d_call: NA
j_call: TRBJ2-1

cdr3_aa: CASSHGTSGRFTGELFF
v_call: TRBV2
d_call: TRBD2
j_call: TRBJ2-2

cdr3_aa: CASSQDDRGNTGELFF
v_call: TRBV4-1
d_call: NA
j_call: TRBJ2-2

cdr3_aa: CASTFVGDPGGPQFTDTQYF
v_call: TRBV28
d_call: TRBD1
j_call: TRBJ2-3

cdr3_aa: CASRDRVWNYGYTF
v_call: TRBV6-1
d_call: TRBD1
j_call: TRBJ1-2

cdr3_aa: CASSPLAGKVTGELFF
v_call: TRBV5-1
d_call: TRBD2
j_call: TRBJ2-2

cdr3_aa: CASSDRAPETQYF
v_call: TRBV19
d_call: TRBD1
j_call: TRBJ2-5

cdr3_aa: CASSERAESYEQYF
v_call: TRBV10-2
d_call: NA
j_call: TRBJ2-7

cdr3_aa: CASSERVAFGFF
v_call: TRBV10-2
d_call: NA
j_call: TRBJ1-1

cdr3_aa: CATSRDRNPQETQYF
v_call: TRBV15
d_call: NA
j_call: TRBJ2-5

cdr3_aa: CASSPYRGGRTDTQYF
v_call: TRBV14
d_call: NA
j_call: TRBJ2-3

cdr3_aa: CASSLIASNQPQHF
v_call: TRBV7-2
d_call: NA
j_call: TRBJ1-5

cdr3_aa: CASSGGQLHYEQYF
v_call: TRBV2
d_call: TRBD1
j_call: TRBJ2-7

cdr3_aa: CASSLADPGELFF
v_call: TRBV7-3
d_call: NA
j_call: TRBJ2-2

cdr3_aa: CASSGNEEPQHF
v_call: TRBV2
d_call: NA
j_call: TRBJ1-5

cdr3_aa: CASSLTETSNTGELFF
v_call: TRBV27
d_call: NA
j_call: TRBJ2-2

cdr3_aa: CASGKGAGSYNEQFF
v_call: TRBV7-9
d_call: NA
j_call: TRBJ2-1

cdr3_aa: CASRAGLISNQPQHF
v_call: TRBV2
d_call: NA
j_call: TRBJ1-5

cdr3_aa: CASSPDRANTEAFF
v_call: TRBV5-4
d_call: TRBD1
j_call: TRBJ1-1